These T cell receptor beta chains were read from a single sample in a study of T cells after yellow fever vaccination. Each CDR3 protein is one row after TCRdb ran MiXCR on the 5' RACE reads. The data show tens of thousands of distinct CDR3 sequences, with less than 9% seen just once and around 28% held by the top ten. The sample in question was CD8+ T cells sorted from PBMCs, obtained about 2 weeks after the first yellow fever vaccination. The receptors were sampled from a man aged 18 to 30 who received the YFV17D yellow fever vaccine. Each CDR3 is given with its conserved first and last residue.

V: TRBV11-2; J: TRBJ2-5; CDR3: CASRTREAGYLSPETQYF
V: TRBV19; J: TRBJ1-5; CDR3: CASSIVWGYSNQPQHF
V: TRBV29-1; J: TRBJ2-1; CDR3: CSVEDWSSGAGDEQFF
V: TRBV7-9; J: TRBJ1-4; CDR3: CASSAEITRRLFF
V: TRBV28; J: TRBJ1-4; CDR3: CASRGDTLNNEKLFF
V: TRBV4-3; J: TRBJ1-6; CDR3: CASSQVGVGSPLHF
V: TRBV29-1; J: TRBJ2-1; CDR3: CSVSLNEQFF
V: TRBV11-1; J: TRBJ2-2; CDR3: CASGYFGELFF
V: TRBV6-2/TRBV6-3; J: TRBJ2-2; CDR3: CASSYGETGELFF
V: TRBV29-1; J: TRBJ2-2; CDR3: CSVTGGLGELFF
V: TRBV12-3/TRBV12-4; J: TRBJ1-2; CDR3: CASHGGGRPIYGYTF
V: TRBV4-2; J: TRBJ2-5; CDR3: CASSQASGGRGETQYF
V: TRBV6-2/TRBV6-3; J: TRBJ2-3; CDR3: CASSLGIIDTQYF
V: TRBV4-2; J: TRBJ2-3; CDR3: CASSQERAMGADTQYF
V: TRBV6-5; J: TRBJ1-1; CDR3: CASSRGVTGRTEAFF
V: TRBV27; J: TRBJ1-2; CDR3: CASSLWSRPLYGYTF
V: TRBV7-9; J: TRBJ2-1; CDR3: CASSSDGWWEQFF
V: TRBV9; J: TRBJ1-2; CDR3: CASSGGGMVNYGYTF
V: TRBV15; J: TRBJ2-5; CDR3: CATSVGALLQETQYF
V: TRBV7-6; J: TRBJ2-3; CDR3: CASSLPSGGSTDTQYF
V: TRBV18; J: TRBJ1-5; CDR3: CASSPGALGPQHF
V: TRBV4-2; J: TRBJ2-1; CDR3: CASSQEISGAYNEQFF
V: TRBV7-8; J: TRBJ2-5; CDR3: CASSLVPDSQTQYF
V: TRBV7-9; J: TRBJ2-7; CDR3: CASRSGSYEQYF
V: TRBV7-2; J: TRBJ2-3; CDR3: CASSDRNTDTQYF
V: TRBV24-1; J: TRBJ2-2; CDR3: CATSDRLPGPGDTGELFF
V: TRBV6-5; J: TRBJ2-2; CDR3: CASAWLNTGELFF
V: TRBV6-2/TRBV6-3; J: TRBJ2-2; CDR3: CASSYRDTGELFF
V: TRBV7-8; J: TRBJ2-7; CDR3: CASSLGTAYYEQYF
V: TRBV28; J: TRBJ1-5; CDR3: CASSPMDRRDQPQHF
V: TRBV27; J: TRBJ2-5; CDR3: CASSLAGRRETQYF
V: TRBV4-3; J: TRBJ2-1; CDR3: CASSQDRAAPWNEQFF
V: TRBV6-5; J: TRBJ2-1; CDR3: CASSWTSVTYNEQFF
V: TRBV6-5; J: TRBJ1-6; CDR3: CASSYLPGPGNSPLHF
V: TRBV5-1; J: TRBJ2-1; CDR3: CASSPRGGRGARGLNEQFF
V: TRBV7-9; J: TRBJ2-2; CDR3: CASSFPTRNTGELFF
V: TRBV12-3/TRBV12-4; J: TRBJ2-2; CDR3: CASSPVGGRDPGELFF
V: TRBV5-1; J: TRBJ2-1; CDR3: CASSSVNGYNEQFF
V: TRBV11-2; J: TRBJ2-6; CDR3: CASSLDGGPNSGANVLTF
V: TRBV10-3; J: TRBJ2-1; CDR3: CAISDSNEQFF
V: TRBV19; J: TRBJ2-3; CDR3: CASSVTSGNTDTQYF
V: TRBV12-3/TRBV12-4; J: TRBJ1-1; CDR3: CASSFGTTEAFF
V: TRBV5-6; J: TRBJ2-1; CDR3: CASIAGAFGNEQFF
V: TRBV20-1; J: TRBJ2-7; CDR3: CSARTLYEQYF
V: TRBV15; J: TRBJ2-3; CDR3: CATSPRSPDTQYF
V: TRBV12-3/TRBV12-4; J: TRBJ2-2; CDR3: CASSFPGLARAGELFF
V: TRBV27; J: TRBJ2-7; CDR3: CASSLSTSGGYEQYF
V: TRBV29-1; J: TRBJ2-7; CDR3: CSVEKVGSYEQYF
V: TRBV6-2/TRBV6-3; J: TRBJ1-1; CDR3: CASDTGGMNTEAFF
V: TRBV11-3; J: TRBJ2-7; CDR3: CASSLGGGGSYEQYF
V: TRBV7-8; J: TRBJ2-1; CDR3: CASSPSGGTTSYNEQFF
V: TRBV20-1; J: TRBJ2-3; CDR3: CSADAGSDTQYF
V: TRBV7-8; J: TRBJ2-1; CDR3: CASSLNSGQEVTIEQFF
V: TRBV6-2/TRBV6-3; J: TRBJ1-5; CDR3: CASSRHGQPQHF